Listed below are T cell receptor beta chains from one sample, sequenced in a study of T cells in narcolepsy. Libraries were prepared by immunoSEQ multiplex PCR; TCRdb keeps only in-frame clonotypes and omits some of them. The sample has 27,000 or so clones, around 87% seen once. Sequencing was done on a sample of memory (CD45RA-) CD4+ T cells from blood. The receptors stem from a human donor in good health. Each CDR3 is given with its conserved first and last residue. A D gene is named only where the DNA matches it firmly. The size entry is marked missing in some rows and otherwise reads once, few, many or a size class.

TRBD2	TRBV7-7	NA	14	TRBJ2-3	TGTGCTAGCAGCTTATCGGGGGGGCAAGATACGCAGTATTTT	CASSLSGGQDTQYF
NA	TRBV30	NA	15	TRBJ1-1	TGTGCCTGGAGTAGAGGCCGCACTATGAACACTGAAGCTTTCTTT	CAWSRGRTMNTEAFF
NA	TRBV6-1	NA	16	TRBJ1-2	TGTGCCAGCAGTGAAGCGCTGGCGGGATCGGGCTATGGCCACACCTTC	CASSEALAGSGYGHTF
TRBD2	TRBV2	few	15	TRBJ2-3	TGTGCCAGCAACCTAGCGGTATCTAGCACAGATACGCAGTATTTT	CASNLAVSSTDTQYF
NA	TRBV5-1	NA	14	TRBJ2-7	TGCGCCAGCAGCCCCGACAGCCCCCTCTACGAGCAGTACTTC	CASSPDSPLYEQYF
NA	TRBV4-2	NA	15	TRBJ1-5	TGTGCCAGCAGCCAAGAGTGGGGGGGGGATCAGCCCCAGCATTTT	CASSQEWGGDQPQHF
TRBD1	TRBV6-1	once	14	TRBJ1-2	TGTGCCAGCAGTGGGACAGGGGGCTTCTATGGCTACACCTTC	CASSGTGGFYGYTF
NA	TRBV5-1	once	14	TRBJ1-1	TGCGCCAGCAGCTTGTTTGACTCGAGCACTGAAGCTTTCTTT	CASSLFDSSTEAFF
NA	TRBV5-5	NA	13	TRBJ2-7	TGTGCCAGCAGCTTTGACGCCGCCTACGAGCAGTACTTC	CASSFDAAYEQYF
NA	TRBV20-1	NA	11	TRBJ2-1	TGCAGTGCTAGTTCGTACAATGAGCAGTTCTTC	CSASSYNEQFF
NA	TRBV5-4	once	18	TRBJ2-5	TGTGCCAGCAGCTTGAGGGCCCCCGGACTGCCTGGGGGCGAGACCCAGTACTTC	CASSLRAPGLPGGETQYF
NA	TRBV7-3	NA	14	TRBJ2-3	TGTGCCAGCAGCTTAGGGACACGCACAGATACGCAGTATTTT	CASSLGTRTDTQYF
TRBD2	TRBV6-1	NA	12	TRBJ2-7	TGTGCCAGCAGTCCAGCGGGAGACGAGCAGTACTTC	CASSPAGDEQYF
TRBD1	TRBV18	NA	17	TRBJ2-3	TGTGCCAGCTCACCGTCCCCGGGGACAGGGCATTCAGATACGCAGTATTTT	CASSPSPGTGHSDTQYF
NA	TRBV5-8	NA	14	TRBJ2-3	TGTGCCAGCAGCTTGGAACCCTCCACAGATACGCAGTATTTT	CASSLEPSTDTQYF
TRBD1	TRBV19	NA	16	TRBJ2-2	TGTGCCAGTACCCGGGACAGGGGGAATGTCCCCGGGGAGCTGTTTTTT	CASTRDRGNVPGELFF
TRBD1	TRBV6-5	NA	15	TRBJ2-2	TGTGCCAGCAGCCGGGACAGGGGGCGAAACGGGGAGCTGTTTTTT	CASSRDRGRNGELFF
NA	TRBV6-1	once	15	TRBJ2-5	TGTGCCAGCAGTTCGAGCCAAAGCGCCGGAGAGACCCAGTACTTC	CASSSSQSAGETQYF
TRBD2	TRBV7-2	NA	21	TRBJ2-6	TGTGCCAGCAGCTTAGCGGCGAGGAGCGGGGGGGCGCAATCTGGGGCCAACGTCCTGACTTTC	CASSLAARSGGAQSGANVLTF
TRBD1	TRBV30	NA	14	TRBJ1-4	TGTGCCTGGACCCCGGACAGGGCTTCTGAAAAACTGTTTTTT	CAWTPDRASEKLFF
TRBD2	TRBV30	NA	14	TRBJ2-2	TGTGCCTGGAAGAAAGGGGCGGGGGCCGGGGAGCTGTTTTTT	CAWKKGAGAGELFF
NA	TRBV9	NA	13	TRBJ1-2	TGTGCCAGCAGCGTTTCAGAAACCTATGGCTACACCTTC	CASSVSETYGYTF
TRBD1	TRBV5-1	few	18	TRBJ1-1	TGCGCCAGCAGCTTGGGGGGTATGCGGGACAGGAAGAACACTGAAGCTTTCTTT	CASSLGGMRDRKNTEAFF
TRBD1	TRBV28	NA	18	TRBJ1-1	TGTGCCAGCAGTAGATCTCCGGGACAGGGCTTAATGAACACTGAAGCTTTCTTT	CASSRSPGQGLMNTEAFF
TRBD2	TRBV2	NA	15	TRBJ2-5	TGTGCCAGCAGGGTGACTAGCGGATACCAAGAGACCCAGTACTTC	CASRVTSGYQETQYF
TRBD1	TRBV6-1	NA	15	TRBJ2-1	TGTGCCAGCAGCCAAGCCGACAGGGTTGGTCTGGAGCAGTTCTTC	CASSQADRVGLEQFF
NA	TRBV30	NA	13	TRBJ1-1	TGTGCCTGGAGTGGGGACGTCGAGACTGAAGCTTTCTTT	CAWSGDVETEAFF
TRBD2	TRBV11-2	NA	15	TRBJ2-1	TGTGCCAGCAGCGGACTAGCGGGGGGCCACAATGAGCAGTTCTTC	CASSGLAGGHNEQFF
NA	TRBV6-1	NA	14	TRBJ1-2	TGTGCCAGCAACGGAGTACGGGCGGGCTATGGCTACACCTTC	CASNGVRAGYGYTF
NA	TRBV7-9	once	11	TRBJ2-5	TGTGCCAGCAGCACGGAAGAGACCCAGTACTTC	CASSTEETQYF
NA	TRBV19	NA	14	TRBJ2-7	TGTGCCAGTAGTATGGCTCGGGGGCGGTACGAGCAGTACTTC	CASSMARGRYEQYF
TRBD1	TRBV7-9	once	14	TRBJ1-6	TGTGCCAGCAGCTTAGGACAGGGTCTTTCACCCCTCCACTTT	CASSLGQGLSPLHF
TRBD1	TRBV19	once	15	TRBJ2-2	TGTGCCAGTAGTACGGGGACAGGAGACACCGGGGAGCCGTTTTTT	CASSTGTGDTGEPFF
NA	TRBV28	NA	12	TRBJ2-7	TGTGCCAGCAGTCCCACTACCTACGAGCAGTACTTC	CASSPTTYEQYF
TRBD1	TRBV6-1	NA	14	TRBJ2-5	TGTGCCAGCAGTGCGACAGGGTTCCAAGAGACCCAGTACTTC	CASSATGFQETQYF
NA	TRBV6-6	NA	16	TRBJ2-1	TGTGCCAGCAGTGCCGTACGACTAGGTTCCTACAATGAGCAGTTCTTC	CASSAVRLGSYNEQFF
NA	TRBV28	NA	13	TRBJ2-4	TGTGCCAGCATTTCGCTAGCCAAAAACATTCAGTACTTC	CASISLAKNIQYF
NA	TRBV5-1	NA	15	TRBJ1-5	TGCGCCAGCAGCTTGGACGTCCTGGGGGGTCAGCCCCAGCATTTT	CASSLDVLGGQPQHF
TRBD2	TRBV28	NA	17	TRBJ2-7	TGTGCCAGCAGTTTACAATCCCGCGGGAGGGCGGGGTACGAGCAGTACTTC	CASSLQSRGRAGYEQYF
TRBD2	TRBV5-1	NA	14	TRBJ2-7	TGCGCCAGCAGCTGGACTAGCGGGGCCTACGAGCAGTACTTC	CASSWTSGAYEQYF
TRBD2	TRBV30	once	13	TRBJ2-7	TGTGCCCGCGGACTAGCGGGATCCTACGAGCAGTACTTC	CARGLAGSYEQYF
TRBD1	TRBV19	NA	17	TRBJ1-5	TGTGCCAGTAGTTCCAGGACAGGAATGATTACAGGACAGCCCCAGCATTTT	CASSSRTGMITGQPQHF
NA	TRBV6-1	NA	12	TRBJ2-5	TGTGCCAGCAGTGAACGGGCAGGGACCCAGTACTTC	CASSERAGTQYF
NA	TRBV28	NA	15	TRBJ2-1	TGTGCCAGCAGTCCGGTCAGTCGAGCCTACAATGAGCAGTTCTTC	CASSPVSRAYNEQFF
NA	TRBV7-2	once	15	TRBJ1-4	TGTGCCAGCAGCTTATCTGGGGGCGCCTCTGAAAAACTGTTTTTT	CASSLSGGASEKLFF
NA	TRBV6-1	NA	14	TRBJ2-6	TGTGCCAGCAGTAGGGATTCTGGGGCCAACGTCCTGACTTTC	CASSRDSGANVLTF
NA	TRBV7-8	NA	15	TRBJ1-6	TGTGCCAGCAGCTTAGCCGGGCAGGGGAATTCACCCCTCCACTTT	CASSLAGQGNSPLHF
TRBD1	TRBV6-5	NA	14	TRBJ1-1	TGTGCCAGCAGTTACCCAGGGGGGGTCACTGAAGCTTTCTTT	CASSYPGGVTEAFF
NA	TRBV5-8	NA	13	TRBJ1-5	TGTGCCAGCAGCTTTGGATTTGATCAGCCCCAGCATTTT	CASSFGFDQPQHF
NA	TRBV27	NA	15	TRBJ2-1	TGTGCCAGCAGATACAGGGGACTCTCCTACAATGAGCAGTTCTTC	CASRYRGLSYNEQFF
NA	TRBV9	once	13	TRBJ1-1	TGTGCCAGCAGCGTAGGGGGGAGCACTGAAGCTTTCTTT	CASSVGGSTEAFF